This T cell receptor beta chain was captured by sequencing in a study of T cell changes during pregnancy in multiple sclerosis (dated by TCRdb to about 2019). The study in broad terms: The study looked at changes in the T cell repertoire across pregnancy in women with multiple sclerosis.

The CDR3 holds 15 amino acids from the cysteine to the phenylalanine. The retained sequence is limited to the CDR3, 45 bases, with the frame set at the first base. Based on the germline V gene, the CDR1 and CDR2 sequences are MDHEN and SYDVKM. Trimmed from V: 2 bases; trimmed from J: 3 bases; junction bases lacking a gene match: 4. Library construction relied on the immunoSEQ multiplex PCR assay. What TCRdb holds here is the immuneACCESS table cut down to in-frame rearrangements. Part of the clones is not present; checked against another copy, under half of the missing clones reflect an unresolved V gene, and the others are unexplained. For this sample there are 65,000 to 85,000 clones; 90% to 95% appear just once. The ten largest clones capture roughly 0.13% of the sample. As for this clone: Its antigen remains undetermined. Per-nucleotide qualities are absent, and no much larger clonotype sits a single base away.

The rearranged segments are TRBV28 and TRBJ2-7; TRBD2 lines up with 10 middle nucleotides. The specimen was CD4+ T cells from peripheral blood mononuclear cells, collected after pregnancy. The source is a female donor with multiple sclerosis, enrolled in a pregnancy study. The nucleotide sequence reads TGTGCCAGCAGTTTAAGGGCTAGCGGGAGCTACGAGCAGTACTTC. The resulting protein is CASSLRASGSYEQYF.